Sequencing of this T cell receptor (beta chain) was carried out in a study of blood T cell repertoires in COVID-19. Between the trimmed V and J ends, which lost 6 bases and 3 bases, there was a span of 12 bases. Germline assignment: CDR1 SGHAT and CDR2 FQNNGV. CDR3 length: 13 amino acids. Assay used: immunoSEQ multiplex PCR; TCRdb lists only in-frame clones, some missing. The table has about 160,000 clones, around 87% seen once. This chain links TRBV11-2 with TRBJ2-7, with D perhaps TRBD1 (5 bases). This sequence originates from a man in his sixties with COVID-19, enrolled during active disease. Sequenced sample: peripheral blood. Here the CDR3 reads CASRYGAGYEQYF. The CDR3 bases are TGTGCCAGCAGGTATGGGGCTGGCTACGAGCAGTACTTC.